This TCR beta chain is from a study of shared clonotypes between healthy human individuals. Regarding the study as a whole: Estimated clonotype richness was generally higher in naive than memory subsets.

To note about this clone: Its target is unknown.

The CDR3 contains 15 residues. The V gene's germline CDR1 is SGHDN and CDR2 FVKESK. The V end was cut by 0 bases, the J end by 1 base, with 9 bases between. TCRdb's table, derived via immunoSEQ multiplex PCR, lists solely in-frame clones and lacks some. The data show under 2,500,000 clones, approximately 96% seen once. This rearrangement joins TRBV14 to TRBJ1-1, with D hard to call. What was sequenced was naive CD4+ T cells sorted from blood. Subset: CD45RA+ positively selected. This TCR came from a man aged 18 to 35 in good health. The CDR3 DNA reads as TGTGCCAGCAGCCAAGAAGGGCAGTGGAACACTGAAGCTTTCTTT. It encodes CASSQEGQWNTEAFF.